This T cell receptor beta chain originates from a study of tissue T cells after allogeneic stem cell transplantation. In regard to this clone: The antigen is unknown. The genes are named according to mouse. Other DNA variants within this sample encode the same CDR3.

Notes on the study in general: Anatomically similar tissues had similar TCR repertoires within each patient. Motif-based clustering found tissue-specific repertoire signatures shared across patients, though few clones were shared.

Sequencing of TCRbeta CDR3 at survey depth gave sequences and template counts. Measured with immunoSEQ multiplex PCR; TCRdb has only the in-frame clones, and not every one. Among 9,500 or so clones listed, around 40% were seen once. Time point: mouse harvest day 7 after allogeneic transplant. Each mouse received 10^7 T-cell-depleted marrow cells plus 10^6 splenic CD5+ T cells by tail vein. B6 (H2b) cells into BALB/c (H2d) mice; tissues taken at day 7 or 14. Sample: skin. The TCR originated in a female BALB/c mouse given C57BL/6 T cells with graft-versus-host disease after an allogeneic hematopoietic cell transplant.

CDR3 region: CASSSGASQNTLYF. Partial CDR3 DNA: TGTGCCAGCAGCTCAGGGGCTAGTCAAAACACCTTGTAC. V is TRBV3 and J is TRBJ2-4; D is perhaps TRBD1 (6 bases). The read ends 1 residue before the CDR3 terminus; that terminus is restored from the germline J gene. The germline V gene encodes CDR1 SNHLY and CDR2 FYNGKV (reference sequence). The CDR3 is 14 amino acids. V was clipped by 4 bases and J by 0 bases, with 8 bases between them. The entire variable domain, with the rest obtained from reference TRBV3 and TRBJ2-4, is as follows: GPKVLQIPSHQIIDMGQMVTLNCDPVSNHLYFYWYKQILGQQMEFLVNFYNGKVMEKSKLFKDQFSVERPDGSYFTLKIQPTALEDSAVYFCASSSGASQNTLYFGAGTRLSVL.